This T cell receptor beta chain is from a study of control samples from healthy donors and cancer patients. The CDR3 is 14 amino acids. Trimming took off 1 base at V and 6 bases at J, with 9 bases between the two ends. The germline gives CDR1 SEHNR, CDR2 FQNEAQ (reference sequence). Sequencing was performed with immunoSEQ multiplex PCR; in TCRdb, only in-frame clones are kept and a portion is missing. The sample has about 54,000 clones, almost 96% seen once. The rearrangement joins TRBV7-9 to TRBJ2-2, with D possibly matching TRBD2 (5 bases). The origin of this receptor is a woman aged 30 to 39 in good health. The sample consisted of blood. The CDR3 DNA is TGTGCCAGCAGCTTAGAGAGGAGGCCCGGGGAGCTGTTTTTT. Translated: CASSLERRPGELFF.